This T cell receptor beta chain was recovered during a study of beta chain features in type 1 diabetes. Germline CDR1 reads SGHDN; CDR2 reads FVKESK. CDR3 size: 14 residues. V shed 4 bases and J shed 3 bases, with 12 bases lying between them. Study-level results: Insertion counts at VDJ junctions were lower in type 1 diabetes patients, who also showed more deletions there.

The investigators reverse transcribed all of the isolated RNA, so they sequenced expressed TCRB transcripts. The assay was immunoSEQ multiplex PCR, and TCRdb's table has in-frame clones only and misses some. Found here are 300,000 to 350,000 clones, around 8% of them singletons; the top ten hold around 0.45%. For this clone: Its antigen is unknown.

The chain links TRBV14 to TRBJ1-2; tentatively, D is TRBD1 (5 bases). This clonotype originated in a woman between 18 and 29 years old in good health. The source material was central memory CD4+ T cells from blood. The CDR3 is CASSRTGTYYGYTF. The CDR3 nucleotides read TGTGCCAGCAGCCGTACCGGGACGTACTATGGCTACACCTTC.